This T cell receptor beta chain derives from a study of blood T cell repertoires in COVID-19. Generated by immunoSEQ multiplex PCR, the TCRdb table keeps only in-frame clones and is missing some. Found here are approximately 100,000 clones, 75% to 90% of them singletons; the top ten hold about a fifth. The CDR3 runs to 15 residues. V shed 2 bases and J shed 7 bases, with 12 bases lying between them. CDR1 and CDR2 (germline): MNHEY, SVGEGT. This clone was seen only a few times. The sample was peripheral blood. The rearrangement links TRBV6-2 or TRBV6-3 to TRBJ1-6; a weak D match, TRBD1 (5 bases). This clonotype was sampled from a human donor with acute or convalescent COVID-19. The donor label of this sample is uncertain. Here the CDR3 reads CASSYTRGENSPLHF. The CDR3 DNA sequence: TGTGCCAGCAGTTACACCCGGGGGGAGAATTCACCCCTCCACTTT.